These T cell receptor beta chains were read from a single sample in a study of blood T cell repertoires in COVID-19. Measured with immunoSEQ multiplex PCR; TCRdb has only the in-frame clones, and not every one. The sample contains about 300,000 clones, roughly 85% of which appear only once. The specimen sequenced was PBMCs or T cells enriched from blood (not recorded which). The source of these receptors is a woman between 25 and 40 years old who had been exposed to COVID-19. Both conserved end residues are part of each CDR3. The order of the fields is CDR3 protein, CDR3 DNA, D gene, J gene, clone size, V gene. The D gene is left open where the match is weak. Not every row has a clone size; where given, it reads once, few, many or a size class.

CDR3: CASSLMRPGLAGVNEQFF
DNA: TGTGCCAGCAGCCTAATGAGGCCGGGACTAGCGGGAGTAAATGAGCAGTTCTTC
D: TRBD2
J: TRBJ2-1
size: .
V: TRBV3-1/TRBV3-2

CDR3: CASSGIPSGYNNEQFF
DNA: TGTGCCAGCAGCGGGATACCTAGCGGATATAACAATGAGCAGTTCTTC
D: TRBD2
J: TRBJ2-1
size: .
V: TRBV11-2

CDR3: CASSTRRGSSNYGYTF
DNA: TGTGCCAGTAGTACTCGCAGGGGGAGTTCTAACTATGGCTACACCTTC
D: TRBD1
J: TRBJ1-2
size: .
V: TRBV19

CDR3: CASSPRQGAGYTF
DNA: TGTGCCAGCAGCCCACGACAGGGTGCGGGCTACACCTTC
D: TRBD1
J: TRBJ1-2
size: .
V: TRBV7-9

CDR3: CASSPTSVGELFF
DNA: TGTGCCAGCAGCCCCACTAGTGTCGGGGAGCTGTTTTTT
D: .
J: TRBJ2-2
size: .
V: TRBV11-2

CDR3: CASSTMQGANYGYTF
DNA: TGTGCCAGTAGTACCATGCAGGGGGCGAACTATGGCTACACCTTC
D: TRBD1
J: TRBJ1-2
size: .
V: TRBV19

CDR3: CASRDRGQSNTEAFF
DNA: TGTGCCAGTAGAGACAGGGGGCAATCGAACACTGAAGCTTTCTTT
D: TRBD1
J: TRBJ1-1
size: many
V: TRBV19

CDR3: CASSVGRQPQHF
DNA: TGTGCCAGCAGTGTGGGGCGGCAGCCCCAGCATTTT
D: .
J: TRBJ1-5
size: .
V: TRBV2

CDR3: CASSLGEAPLHF
DNA: TGTGCCAGCAGCTTGGGAGAAGCACCCCTCCACTTT
D: .
J: TRBJ1-6
size: few
V: TRBV3-1/TRBV3-2

CDR3: CASSKKVSGATTSGYTF
DNA: TGCGCCAGCAGCAAAAAGGTTTCAGGGGCCACCACGAGTGGCTACACCTTC
D: .
J: TRBJ1-2
size: .
V: TRBV5-1

CDR3: CASYLGGNQPQHF
DNA: TGTGCCAGCTACTTGGGCGGGAATCAGCCCCAGCATTTT
D: .
J: TRBJ1-5
size: .
V: TRBV11-3

CDR3: CASSQRQGKNTEAFF
DNA: TGCGCCAGCAGCCAAAGACAGGGGAAGAACACTGAAGCTTTCTTT
D: TRBD1
J: TRBJ1-1
size: .
V: TRBV5-1

CDR3: CASSQDLAETQYF
DNA: TGTGCCAGCAGCCAAGATCTGGCAGAGACCCAGTACTTC
D: .
J: TRBJ2-5
size: .
V: TRBV14

CDR3: CASSPWTSGGAGTQYF
DNA: TGTGCCAGCAGCCCTTGGACTAGCGGGGGGGCGGGTACGCAGTATTTT
D: TRBD2
J: TRBJ2-3
size: once
V: TRBV7-6

CDR3: CASSVGTTGELFF
DNA: TGTGCCAGCAGCGTAGGTACGACAGGGGAGCTGTTTTTT
D: .
J: TRBJ2-2
size: .
V: TRBV9

CDR3: CASSQLGLAGGPGEQFF
DNA: TGTGCCAGCAGCCAATTAGGACTAGCGGGAGGGCCGGGTGAGCAGTTCTTC
D: TRBD2
J: TRBJ2-1
size: .
V: TRBV28

CDR3: CASSRLASNTGELFF
DNA: TGTGCCAGCAGCCGACTAGCGTCGAACACCGGGGAGCTGTTTTTT
D: TRBD2
J: TRBJ2-2
size: .
V: TRBV7-3

CDR3: CASSLPTGILGGYTF
DNA: TGTGCCAGCAGCCTTCCTACAGGGATCCTGGGTGGCTACACCTTC
D: .
J: TRBJ1-2
size: .
V: TRBV5-4

CDR3: CASSFTGNNQPQHF
DNA: TGTGCCAGCAGCTTCACAGGGAACAATCAGCCCCAGCATTTT
D: .
J: TRBJ1-5
size: .
V: TRBV7-2

CDR3: CASSLAQGPNEKLFF
DNA: TGTGCCAGCAGCTTAGCGCAGGGGCCGAATGAAAAACTGTTTTTT
D: .
J: TRBJ1-4
size: many
V: TRBV7-9

CDR3: CASSSGTSTETQYF
DNA: TGTGCCAGCTCCTCCGGGACTAGCACAGAGACCCAGTACTTC
D: TRBD2
J: TRBJ2-5
size: .
V: TRBV18

CDR3: CASQTSPAINYGYTF
DNA: TGTGCCAGCCAGACGTCGCCAGCGATCAACTATGGCTACACCTTC
D: .
J: TRBJ1-2
size: .
V: TRBV5-4

CDR3: CAWRDFSNEQFF
DNA: TGTGCCTGGAGGGACTTCTCCAATGAGCAGTTCTTC
D: .
J: TRBJ2-1
size: .
V: TRBV30

CDR3: CASSPWDSGNEQFF
DNA: TGTGCCAGCAGCCCCTGGGACAGCGGCAATGAGCAGTTCTTC
D: TRBD1
J: TRBJ2-1
size: .
V: TRBV7-9

CDR3: CASSLFSGFTGELFF
DNA: TGTGCCAGCAGCTTATTCAGCGGATTCACCGGGGAGCTGTTTTTT
D: .
J: TRBJ2-2
size: .
V: TRBV7-9

CDR3: CASSQAYVDTEAFF
DNA: TGTGCCAGCAGCCAAGCCTATGTCGACACTGAAGCTTTCTTT
D: .
J: TRBJ1-1
size: few
V: TRBV3-1/TRBV3-2

CDR3: CASSWSGTGGPGNTIYF
DNA: TGTGCCAGCAGCTGGTCCGGGACAGGGGGACCTGGAAACACCATATATTTT
D: TRBD1
J: TRBJ1-3
size: .
V: TRBV7-8

CDR3: CASSLQGIPNEQFF
DNA: TGTGCCAGCAGCCTACAGGGCATCCCCAATGAGCAGTTCTTC
D: .
J: TRBJ2-1
size: .
V: TRBV5-4

CDR3: CAFTIPGQYNSPLHF
DNA: TGTGCCTTTACCATCCCGGGACAGTATAATTCACCCCTCCACTTT
D: TRBD1
J: TRBJ1-6
size: .
V: TRBV30

CDR3: CATSSQTGLQETQYF
DNA: TGTGCCACCAGTTCTCAGACAGGGCTACAAGAGACCCAGTACTTC
D: TRBD1
J: TRBJ2-5
size: .
V: TRBV24-1

CDR3: CASSEASRFYGYTF
DNA: TGTGCCAGCAGTGAAGCCAGCAGGTTTTACGGCTACACCTTC
D: .
J: TRBJ1-2
size: .
V: TRBV2

CDR3: CAISEAQGAWNTEAFF
DNA: TGTGCCATCAGTGAGGCACAGGGGGCTTGGAACACTGAAGCTTTCTTT
D: TRBD1
J: TRBJ1-1
size: .
V: TRBV10-3

CDR3: CASSAQGLSSPLHF
DNA: TGTGCCAGCAGCGCTCAGGGATTGAGCTCACCCCTCCACTTT
D: .
J: TRBJ1-6
size: .
V: TRBV7-9

CDR3: CASSFYGTDYNEQFF
DNA: TGTGCCAGCAGTTTTTACGGGACAGACTACAATGAGCAGTTCTTC
D: TRBD1
J: TRBJ2-1
size: .
V: TRBV27

CDR3: CASSDSGRRDTQYF
DNA: TGTGCCAGCAGCGATAGCGGGAGAAGGGATACGCAGTATTTT
D: TRBD2
J: TRBJ2-3
size: .
V: TRBV9

CDR3: CASSFQRNSYEQYF
DNA: TGTGCCAGCAGCTTTCAGAGGAACTCCTACGAGCAGTACTTC
D: .
J: TRBJ2-7
size: .
V: TRBV7-2

CDR3: CASSPQRGGLVDEKLFF
DNA: TGCGCCAGCAGCCCTCAAAGAGGCGGTTTGGTTGACGAAAAACTGTTTTTT
D: .
J: TRBJ1-4
size: .
V: TRBV4-1

CDR3: CASRVDRDLYTEAFF
DNA: TGTGCCAGCAGGGTGGACAGGGATCTTTACACTGAAGCTTTCTTT
D: TRBD1
J: TRBJ1-1
size: .
V: TRBV6-5

CDR3: CASNPGQGANEQFF
DNA: TGTGCCAGCAACCCGGGACAGGGGGCGAATGAGCAGTTCTTC
D: TRBD1
J: TRBJ2-1
size: .
V: TRBV11-2

CDR3: CATSDTGTQYF
DNA: TGTGCCACCAGTGACACCGGGACCCAGTACTTC
D: .
J: TRBJ2-5
size: .
V: TRBV24-1

CDR3: CASSEGDRLNSPLHF
DNA: TGCGCCAGCAGTGAGGGGGACAGGCTAAATTCACCCCTCCACTTT
D: TRBD1
J: TRBJ1-6
size: .
V: TRBV10-1

CDR3: CASSARTGGPVYGYTF
DNA: TGCGCCAGCAGTGCCCGGACAGGGGGCCCGGTCTATGGCTACACCTTC
D: TRBD1
J: TRBJ1-2
size: .
V: TRBV10-2